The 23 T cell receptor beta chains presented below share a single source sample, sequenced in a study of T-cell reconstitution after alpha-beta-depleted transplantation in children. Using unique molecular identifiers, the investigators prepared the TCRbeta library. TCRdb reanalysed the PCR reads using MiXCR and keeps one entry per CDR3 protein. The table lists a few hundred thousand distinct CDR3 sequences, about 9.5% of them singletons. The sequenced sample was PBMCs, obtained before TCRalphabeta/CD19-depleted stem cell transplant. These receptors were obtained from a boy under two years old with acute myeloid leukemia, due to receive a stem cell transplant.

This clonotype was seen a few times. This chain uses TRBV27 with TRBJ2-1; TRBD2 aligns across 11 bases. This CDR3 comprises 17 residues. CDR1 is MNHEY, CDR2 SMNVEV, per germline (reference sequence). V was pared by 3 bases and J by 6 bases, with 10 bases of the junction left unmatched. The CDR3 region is CASSFGGTSGRSNEQFF. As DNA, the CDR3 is TGTGCCAGCAGTTTTGGTGGTACTAGCGGGAGATCCAATGAGCAGTTCTTC.

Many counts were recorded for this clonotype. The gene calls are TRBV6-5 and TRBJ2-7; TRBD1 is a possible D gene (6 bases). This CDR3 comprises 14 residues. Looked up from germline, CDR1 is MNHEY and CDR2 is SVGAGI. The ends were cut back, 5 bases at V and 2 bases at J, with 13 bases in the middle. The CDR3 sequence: CASSQGRYPYEQYF. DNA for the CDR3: TGTGCCAGCAGTCAGGGGCGGTACCCCTACGAGCAGTACTTC.

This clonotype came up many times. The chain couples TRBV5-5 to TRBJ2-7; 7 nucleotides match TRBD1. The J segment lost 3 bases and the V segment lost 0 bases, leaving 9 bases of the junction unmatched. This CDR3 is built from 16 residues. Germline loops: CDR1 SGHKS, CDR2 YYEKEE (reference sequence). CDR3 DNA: TGTGCCAGCAGCTTGGGGGACAGCGAAGCTTACTACGAGCAGTACTTC. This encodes CASSLGDSEAYYEQYF.

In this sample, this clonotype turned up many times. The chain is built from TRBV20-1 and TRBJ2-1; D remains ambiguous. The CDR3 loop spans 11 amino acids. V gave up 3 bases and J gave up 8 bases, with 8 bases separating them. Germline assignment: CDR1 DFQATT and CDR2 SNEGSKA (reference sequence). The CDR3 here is CSASRWDEQFF. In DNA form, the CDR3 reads TGCAGTGCTAGCAGGTGGGATGAGCAGTTCTTC.

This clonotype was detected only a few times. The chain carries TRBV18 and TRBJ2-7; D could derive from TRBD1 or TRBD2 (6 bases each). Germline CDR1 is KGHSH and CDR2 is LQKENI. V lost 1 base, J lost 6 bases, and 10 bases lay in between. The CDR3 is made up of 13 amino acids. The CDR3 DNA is TGTGCCAGCTCACCACAGGGGGAGGTCGAGCAGTACTTC. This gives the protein CASSPQGEVEQYF.

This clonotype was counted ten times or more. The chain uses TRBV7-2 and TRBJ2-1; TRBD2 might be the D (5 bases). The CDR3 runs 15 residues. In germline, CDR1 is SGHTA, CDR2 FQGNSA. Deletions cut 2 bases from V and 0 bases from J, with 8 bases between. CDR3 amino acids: CASSLSAGSYNEQFF. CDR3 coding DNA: TGTGCCAGCAGCTTATCGGCGGGCTCCTACAATGAGCAGTTCTTC.

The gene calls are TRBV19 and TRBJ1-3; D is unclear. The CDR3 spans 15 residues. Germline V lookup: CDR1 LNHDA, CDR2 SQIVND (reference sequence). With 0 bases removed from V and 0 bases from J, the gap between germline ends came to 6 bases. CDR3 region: CASSIDHRSGNTIYF. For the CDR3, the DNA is TGTGCCAGTAGTATAGACCACCGCTCTGGAAACACCATATATTTT.

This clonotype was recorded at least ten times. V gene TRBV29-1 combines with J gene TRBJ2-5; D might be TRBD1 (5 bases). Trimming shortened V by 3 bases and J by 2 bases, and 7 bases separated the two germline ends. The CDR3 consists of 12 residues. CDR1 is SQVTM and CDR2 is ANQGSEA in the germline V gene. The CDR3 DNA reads TGCAGCGTTGATGACAGACAAGAGACCCAGTACTTC. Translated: CSVDDRQETQYF.

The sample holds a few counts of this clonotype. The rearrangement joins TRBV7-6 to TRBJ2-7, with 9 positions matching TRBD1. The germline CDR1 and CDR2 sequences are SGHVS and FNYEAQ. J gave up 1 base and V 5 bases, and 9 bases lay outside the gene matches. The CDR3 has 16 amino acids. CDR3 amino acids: CASSHGTGMDSYEQYF. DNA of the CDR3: TGTGCCAGCAGCCACGGGACAGGGATGGATTCCTACGAGCAGTACTTC.

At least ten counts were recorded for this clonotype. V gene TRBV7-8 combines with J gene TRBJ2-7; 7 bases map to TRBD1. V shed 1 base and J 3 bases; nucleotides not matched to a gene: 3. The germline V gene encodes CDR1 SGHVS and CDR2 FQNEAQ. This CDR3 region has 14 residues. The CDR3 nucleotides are TGTGCCAGCAGCTTAGTGGACAGGCTCTACGAGCAGTACTTC. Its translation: CASSLVDRLYEQYF.

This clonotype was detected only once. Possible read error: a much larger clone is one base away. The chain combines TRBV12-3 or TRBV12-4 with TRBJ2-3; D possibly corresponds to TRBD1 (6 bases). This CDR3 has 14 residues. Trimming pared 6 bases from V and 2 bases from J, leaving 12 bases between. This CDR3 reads CASRRAGDTDTQYF. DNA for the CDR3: TGTGCCAGCAGGCGGGCAGGGGACACAGATACGCAGTATTTT.

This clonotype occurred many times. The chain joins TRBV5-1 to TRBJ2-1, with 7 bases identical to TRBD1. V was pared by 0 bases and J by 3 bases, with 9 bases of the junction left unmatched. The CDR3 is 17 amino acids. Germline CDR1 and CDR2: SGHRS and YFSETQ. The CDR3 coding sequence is TGCGCCAGCAGCTTGGACGCTGACAGGGCCTTCTACAATGAGCAGTTCTTC. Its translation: CASSLDADRAFYNEQFF.

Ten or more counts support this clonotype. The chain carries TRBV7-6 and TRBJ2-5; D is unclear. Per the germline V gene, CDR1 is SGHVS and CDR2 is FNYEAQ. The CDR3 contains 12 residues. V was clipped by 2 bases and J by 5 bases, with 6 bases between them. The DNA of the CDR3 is TGTGCCAGCAGCTTACTATATGAGACCCAGTACTTC. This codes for CASSLLYETQYF.

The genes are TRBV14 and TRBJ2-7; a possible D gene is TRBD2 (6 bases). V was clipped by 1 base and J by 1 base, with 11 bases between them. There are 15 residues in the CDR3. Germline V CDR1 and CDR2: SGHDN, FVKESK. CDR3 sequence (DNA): TGTGCCAGCAGCCAAGCACTAGCCAATTCCTACGAGCAGTACTTC. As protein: CASSQALANSYEQYF. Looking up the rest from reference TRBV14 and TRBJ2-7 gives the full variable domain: EAGVTQFPSHSVIEKGQTVTLRCDPISGHDNLYWYRRVMGKEIKFLLHFVKESKQDESGMPNNRFLAERTGGTYSTLKVQPAELEDSGVYFCASSQALANSYEQYFGPGTRLTVT.

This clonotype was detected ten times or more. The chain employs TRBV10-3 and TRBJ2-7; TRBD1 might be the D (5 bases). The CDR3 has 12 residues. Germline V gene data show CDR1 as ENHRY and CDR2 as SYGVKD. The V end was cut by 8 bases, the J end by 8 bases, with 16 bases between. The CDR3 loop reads CAIGAGRRQQYF. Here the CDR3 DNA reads TGTGCCATCGGGGCAGGCCGACGTCAGCAGTACTTC.

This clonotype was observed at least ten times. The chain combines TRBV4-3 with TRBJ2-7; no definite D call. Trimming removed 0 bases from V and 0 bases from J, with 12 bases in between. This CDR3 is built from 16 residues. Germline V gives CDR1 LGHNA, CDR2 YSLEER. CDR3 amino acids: CASSQDHRPSSYEQYF. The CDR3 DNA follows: TGCGCCAGCAGCCAAGATCATAGACCGAGCTCCTACGAGCAGTACTTC.

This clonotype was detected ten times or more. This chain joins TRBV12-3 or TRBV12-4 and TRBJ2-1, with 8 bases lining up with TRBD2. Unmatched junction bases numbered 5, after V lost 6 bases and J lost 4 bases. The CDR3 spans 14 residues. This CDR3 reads CASRPASGYNEQFF. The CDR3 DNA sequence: TGTGCCAGCAGGCCCGCTAGCGGGTACAATGAGCAGTTCTTC.

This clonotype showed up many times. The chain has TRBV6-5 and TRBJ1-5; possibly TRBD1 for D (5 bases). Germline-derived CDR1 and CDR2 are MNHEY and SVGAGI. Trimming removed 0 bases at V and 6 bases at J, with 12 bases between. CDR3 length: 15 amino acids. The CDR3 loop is CASSYSSGGSQPQHF. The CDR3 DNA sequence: TGTGCCAGCAGTTACTCGAGTGGGGGGTCTCAGCCCCAGCATTTT.

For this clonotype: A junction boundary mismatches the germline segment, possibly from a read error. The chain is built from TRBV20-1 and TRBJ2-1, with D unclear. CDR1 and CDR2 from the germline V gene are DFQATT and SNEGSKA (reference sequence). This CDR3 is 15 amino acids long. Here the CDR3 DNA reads TGCTGTGCTAGACATCGGGCGAGCTCCTACAATGAGCAGTTCTTC. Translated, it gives CCARHRASSYNEQFF.

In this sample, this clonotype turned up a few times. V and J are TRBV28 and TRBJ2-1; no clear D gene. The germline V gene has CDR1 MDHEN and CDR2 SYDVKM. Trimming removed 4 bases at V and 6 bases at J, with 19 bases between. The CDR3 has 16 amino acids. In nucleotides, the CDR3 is TGTGCCAGCAGTTACGAACCGGGCCTATTGGCCAATGAGCAGTTCTTC. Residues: CASSYEPGLLANEQFF. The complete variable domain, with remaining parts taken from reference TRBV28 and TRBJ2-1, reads DVKVTQSSRYLVKRTGEKVFLECVQDMDHENMFWYRQDPGLGLRLIYFSYDVKMKEKGDIPEGYSVSREKKERFSLILESASTNQTSMYLCASSYEPGLLANEQFFGPGTRLTVL.

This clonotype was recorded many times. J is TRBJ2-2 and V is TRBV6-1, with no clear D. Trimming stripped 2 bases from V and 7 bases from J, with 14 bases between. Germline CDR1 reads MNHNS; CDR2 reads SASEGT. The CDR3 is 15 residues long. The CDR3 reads CASSETVGSYGELFF. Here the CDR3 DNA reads TGTGCCAGCAGTGAAACGGTTGGCAGTTACGGGGAGCTGTTTTTT.

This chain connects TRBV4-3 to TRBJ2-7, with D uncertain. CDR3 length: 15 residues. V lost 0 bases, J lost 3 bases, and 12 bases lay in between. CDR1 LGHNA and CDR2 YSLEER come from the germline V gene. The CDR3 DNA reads TGCGCCAGCAGCCAAGATTTCCAGGAGAACTACGAGCAGTACTTC. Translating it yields CASSQDFQENYEQYF.

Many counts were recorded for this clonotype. In DNA form, the CDR3 reads TGTGCCAGCGGTGATGCCGGTACTTCACTTTACTACGAGCAGTACTTC. This translates into CASGDAGTSLYYEQYF. The chain joins TRBV11-1 to TRBJ2-7; unclear D gene. This CDR3 contains 16 residues. V was shortened by 8 bases and J by 3 bases, with 23 bases between the two germline ends. Germline CDR1 SGHAT, CDR2 FQDESV (reference sequence).